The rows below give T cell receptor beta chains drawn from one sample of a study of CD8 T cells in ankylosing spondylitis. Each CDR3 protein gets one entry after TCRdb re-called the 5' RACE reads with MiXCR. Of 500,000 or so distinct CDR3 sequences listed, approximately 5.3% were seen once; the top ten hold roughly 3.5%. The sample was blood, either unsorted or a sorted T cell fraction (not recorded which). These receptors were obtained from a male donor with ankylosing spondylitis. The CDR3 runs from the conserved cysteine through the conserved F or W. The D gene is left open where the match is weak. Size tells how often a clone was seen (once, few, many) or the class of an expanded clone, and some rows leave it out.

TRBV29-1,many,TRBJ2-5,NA,TGCAGCGTTGGGGGAAGGCAGGGCGCGACCCAGTACTTC,CSVGGRQGATQYF
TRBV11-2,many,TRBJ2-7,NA,TGTGCCAGCAGCTCTTACAGGTTCTACGAGCAGTACTTC,CASSSYRFYEQYF
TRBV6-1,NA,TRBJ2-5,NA,TGTGCCAGCAGCCGCCCCCGGGATAGAGAGACCCAGTACTTC,CASSRPRDRETQYF
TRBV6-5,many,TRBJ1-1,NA,TGTGCCAGCAGTTACTCGGCAAGACAAGAACTTGGAGCTTTCTTT,CASSYSARQELGAFF
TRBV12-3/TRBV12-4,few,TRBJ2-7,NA,TGTGCCAGCAGTTTTGGACAGATGTACGAGCAGTACTTC,CASSFGQMYEQYF
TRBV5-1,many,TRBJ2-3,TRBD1,TGCGCCAGCAGCCGGACAGGGAGAGATACGCAGTATTTT,CASSRTGRDTQYF
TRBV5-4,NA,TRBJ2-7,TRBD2,TGTGCCAGCAGCTTGCCTTCCGGGACTAGCGGCCGAGGGTCCCCCGAGCAGTACTTC,CASSLPSGTSGRGSPEQYF
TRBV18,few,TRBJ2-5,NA,TGTGCCAGCTCACCACGTCAGGGAATTCGAGAGACCCAGTACTTC,CASSPRQGIRETQYF
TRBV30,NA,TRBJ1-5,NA,TGTGCCTGGAGTGTAAGGGTAGATCAGCCCCAGCATTTT,CAWSVRVDQPQHF
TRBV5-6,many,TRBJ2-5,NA,TGTGCCAGCAGCGAAGTGGACAGCCAAGAGACCCAGTACTTC,CASSEVDSQETQYF
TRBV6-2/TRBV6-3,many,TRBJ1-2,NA,TGTGCCAGCAGTTACTCTTGGGGCTACACCTTC,CASSYSWGYTF
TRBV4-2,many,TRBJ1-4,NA,TGTGCCAGCAGCCAAGATCTTGGGAGGCTTAATGAAAAACTGTTTTTT,CASSQDLGRLNEKLFF
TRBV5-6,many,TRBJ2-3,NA,TGTGCCAGCAGCTTGGTGGTGGGAGTGGCGGATACGCAGTATTTT,CASSLVVGVADTQYF
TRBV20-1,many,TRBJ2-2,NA,TGCAGTGCTAGAGATCAGGAAAGGGCCACCGGGGAGCTGTTTTTT,CSARDQERATGELFF
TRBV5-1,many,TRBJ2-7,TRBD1,TGCGCCAGCAGCCCTCGGACAGGGGGCGAGTACGAGCAGTACTTC,CASSPRTGGEYEQYF
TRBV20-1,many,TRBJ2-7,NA,TGCAGTGCTTTACCGGGGGCCCTGGACAGGTTTACCTACGAGCAGTACTTC,CSALPGALDRFTYEQYF
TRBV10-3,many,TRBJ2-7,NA,TGTGCCATCAGTGAGTCGAGGGCCGGAATCCACCACGAGCAGTACTTC,CAISESRAGIHHEQYF
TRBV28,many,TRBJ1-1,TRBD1,TGTGCCAGCAGCTCCAAAATAAAGACAGGGCACACTGAAGCTTTCTTT,CASSSKIKTGHTEAFF
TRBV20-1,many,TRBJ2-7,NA,TGCAGTGCCCCCGACCCCTACGAGCAGTACTTC,CSAPDPYEQYF
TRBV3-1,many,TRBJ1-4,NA,TGTGCCAGCAGCCGTTTTCTCAATGAAAAACTGTTTTTT,CASSRFLNEKLFF
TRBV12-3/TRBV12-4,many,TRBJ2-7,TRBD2,TGTGCCAGCACCCTCGGACTAGCGGTCTACGAGCAGTACTTC,CASTLGLAVYEQYF
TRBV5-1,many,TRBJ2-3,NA,TGCGCCAGCAGCCCAACCACCTCGTCAGATACGCAGTATTTT,CASSPTTSSDTQYF
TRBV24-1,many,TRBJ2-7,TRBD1,TGTGCCACCAGTGACAACTCCGGGACAGGGTTGTTCCACGAGCAGTACTTC,CATSDNSGTGLFHEQYF
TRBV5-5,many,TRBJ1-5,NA,TGTGCCAGCAGCTTATCTCGCAGGGTCAGTCAGCCCCAGCATTTT,CASSLSRRVSQPQHF
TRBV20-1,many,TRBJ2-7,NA,TGCAGTGCTATCGGGCGGGACGCAAGATACGAGCAGTACTTC,CSAIGRDARYEQYF
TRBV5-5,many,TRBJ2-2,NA,TGTGCCAGCAGCTCCGTCGGGGCCAACACCGGGGAGCTGTTTTTT,CASSSVGANTGELFF
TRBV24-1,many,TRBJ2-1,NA,TGTGCCACCAGTGACCGTACAGGGATCGAATACAATGAGCAGTTCTTC,CATSDRTGIEYNEQFF
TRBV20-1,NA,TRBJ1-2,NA,TGCAGTGCTAGAAAGAGGGCGGGCTACACCTTC,CSARKRAGYTF
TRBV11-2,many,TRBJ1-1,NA,TGTGCCAGCAGCTTTTCTTACGGGATGAACACTGAAGCTTTCTTT,CASSFSYGMNTEAFF
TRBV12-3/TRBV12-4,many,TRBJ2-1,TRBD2,TGTGCCAGCAGATCTGGGACTAGCAATGAGCAGTTCTTC,CASRSGTSNEQFF
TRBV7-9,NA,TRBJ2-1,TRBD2,TGTGCCACTACGGGACTAGCGGGATTCAATGAGCAGTTCTTC,CATTGLAGFNEQFF